This T cell receptor (beta chain) is drawn from a study of cytomegalovirus exposure and HLA in healthy donors. V gave up 1 base and J gave up 1 base, with 7 bases separating them. Germline values: CDR1 LNHDA, CDR2 SQIVND (reference sequence). CDR3 length: 15 amino acids. The study ran its PCR with 60 Vbeta and 13 Jbeta primers. Original methodology: It was a later analysis that counted about 80 million unique TCR beta chains, of which some 9.9 million were shared. Here immunoSEQ multiplex PCR was the method, and the copy in TCRdb shows in-frame clones only, minus some. Clonal size and the V and J genes are those of that table, whereas D and trimming came from the DNA. This table holds around 160,000 clones, over 75% found once.

V usage is TRBV19 and J usage is TRBJ2-2; no clear D gene. The material sequenced was PBMCs. The source of this sequence is a human donor in good health. This CDR3 is CASSIVRLNTGELFF. The DNA for the CDR3 is TGTGCCAGTAGTATAGTACGACTGAACACCGGGGAGCTGTTTTTT.